The following is a TCR beta chain sequence with its context. Its cognate antigen has yet to be identified. The input lacks base qualities; no much larger clone sits a single base away. These data belong to a study of OX40 agonist ivuxolimab in advanced cancers. Looking at the study overall: Ivuxolimab, which targeted the costimulatory receptor OX40 (CD134), was an agonistic, fully human IgG2 monoclonal antibody. Of the roughly 54 patients in dose escalation, about 19 had hepatocellular carcinoma, approximately 15 had melanoma, 9 had renal cell carcinoma and 9 had head and neck cancer. The paper covers the monotherapy dose-escalation part of the phase I ivuxolimab trial, which included N of about 56 patients. Prior anti-PD-1, anti-PD-L1 or anti-CTLA-4 therapy was permitted, and checkpoint inhibitors had been received by around 39% of dose-escalation patients. The purpose of peripheral TCRbeta sequencing was to test whether ivuxolimab changed TCR sequence diversity and led to clonal T-cell expansion. In the dose-escalation cohort, 65% to 90% of patients were male, and the mean age was approximately 64 years, with a range of roughly 20 to 80. Intravenous ivuxolimab was administered to patients every 2 weeks at six dose levels: 0.01, 0.1, 0.3, 1.5, 3 and 10 mg/kg. Partial responses occurred in three dose-escalation patients, of whom one had hepatocellular carcinoma and two had cutaneous melanoma. Results the study describes overall, beyond this receptor: On average, CD8+ T cells showed more expanded clones than CD4+ T cells after ivuxolimab. The antigen specificity of the clonally expanded peripheral T cells was not determined. Clonal expansion of both CD4+ and CD8+ blood T cells was observed from baseline to week 6 at doses 0.1 to 3.0 mg/kg. In partial responders in the 0.1-3.0 mg/kg groups, normalized peripheral clonal expansion was found to be among the lowest, especially among CD8+ T cells. Low levels of normalized T-cell clonal expansion were also seen in some nonresponding patients.

The V end gives up 8 bases and the J end 6 bases, leaving 4 bases in the junction not matched to a gene. The germline V gene sets CDR1 to ENHRY and CDR2 to SYGVKD. Its CDR3 holds 14 amino acids, cysteine through phenylalanine. Only the CDR3 DNA stays, 42 bases, in frame from base 1. Genomic DNA was extracted from sorted cells for sequencing of the TCRbeta CDR3 region. TCRbeta CDR3 regions were sequenced using the immunoSEQ Assay. TCRdb carries this immuneACCESS record with in-frame sequences only. Its versions omit some clonotypes, under half of them owing to an unresolved V gene in the studies checked, with the rest unexplained. The sample table records approximately 81,000 clones; around 83% of these occur just once. Clones ranked in the top ten supply 0.8% to 1% of the sample. The trial excluded patients who had a history of autoimmune disease or were on systemic immunosuppression. Peripheral blood for TCR sequencing was drawn from every dose cohort at baseline, at cycle 4 day 1 and at cycle 7 day 1. Samples came from an open-label, multicenter, first-in-human phase I dose-escalation trial of ivuxolimab. Adults with locally advanced or metastatic melanoma, renal cell, hepatocellular, or head and neck squamous cell carcinoma were enrolled in the trial. Before TCR sequencing, CD4+ and CD8+ T cells were separately sorted from peripheral blood.

The sequence came from an adult with an advanced solid tumor such as melanoma, head and neck, liver or kidney cancer. The chain is assembled from TRBV10-3 and TRBJ2-1, with 13 bases aligning to TRBD2. The input for sequencing was CD4+ or CD8+ T cells sorted from blood, taken in a trial of the OX40 agonist ivuxolimab. The nucleotide sequence is TGTGCCATCGGAAGACTAGCGGGAGGCAATGAGCAGTTCTTC. It translates to CAIGRLAGGNEQFF.